A selection of T cell receptor beta chains follows, all from one sample in a study of monozygotic twins with inflammatory bowel disease. TCRdb reprocessed the 5' RACE reads, with one entry per CDR3 protein and no DNA. Its listing shows roughly 200,000 distinct CDR3 sequences. The sequenced sample consisted of blood. The origin of the receptors is a human donor with ulcerative colitis or Crohn's disease, or a healthy co-twin of an affected twin (not recorded which). The CDR3 runs from the conserved cysteine through the conserved F or W. Each record gives: V gene, J gene, CDR3 protein.

v_call: TRBV18
j_call: TRBJ2-2
cdr3_aa: CATARFAGQNTGELFF

v_call: TRBV2
j_call: TRBJ1-5
cdr3_aa: CASRFSGSVNQPQHF

v_call: TRBV5-1
j_call: TRBJ1-1
cdr3_aa: CASSLSRSTEAFF

v_call: TRBV5-4
j_call: TRBJ1-1
cdr3_aa: CASSLYFGVGTEAFF

v_call: TRBV15
j_call: TRBJ1-5
cdr3_aa: CATSLGGWNQPQHF

v_call: TRBV2
j_call: TRBJ1-1
cdr3_aa: CASSRDRLNTEAFF

v_call: TRBV28
j_call: TRBJ1-6
cdr3_aa: CASSASGGAGSPLHF

v_call: TRBV6-5
j_call: TRBJ2-3
cdr3_aa: CASSSTGQGSTDTQYF

v_call: TRBV25-1
j_call: TRBJ2-3
cdr3_aa: CASSRGGIDAQYF

v_call: TRBV7-2
j_call: TRBJ2-3
cdr3_aa: CASSLRSGGKSDTQYF